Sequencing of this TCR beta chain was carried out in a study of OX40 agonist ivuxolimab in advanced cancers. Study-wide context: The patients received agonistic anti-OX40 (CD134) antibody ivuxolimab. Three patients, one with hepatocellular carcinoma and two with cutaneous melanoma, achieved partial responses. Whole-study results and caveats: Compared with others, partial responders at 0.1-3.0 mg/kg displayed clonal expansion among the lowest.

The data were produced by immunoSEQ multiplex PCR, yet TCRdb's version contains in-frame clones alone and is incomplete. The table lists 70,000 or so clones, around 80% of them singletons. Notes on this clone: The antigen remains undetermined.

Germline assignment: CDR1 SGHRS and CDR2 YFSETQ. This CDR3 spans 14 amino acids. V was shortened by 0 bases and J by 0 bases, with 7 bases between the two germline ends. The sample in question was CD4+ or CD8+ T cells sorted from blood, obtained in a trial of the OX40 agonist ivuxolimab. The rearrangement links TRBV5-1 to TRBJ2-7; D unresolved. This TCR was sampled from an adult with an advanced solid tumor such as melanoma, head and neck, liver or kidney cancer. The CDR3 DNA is TGCGCCAGCAGCTTGGGGGTGAGCTCCTACGAGCAGTACTTC. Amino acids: CASSLGVSSYEQYF.